The clone carrying this TCR beta chain was detected only a few times. The repertoire was sequenced with immunoSEQ multiplex PCR; TCRdb's copy has only in-frame clones and lacks some. This sample yields about 130,000 clones, of which 70% to 75% are seen a single time; approximately 5.7% belongs to the top ten. The data belong to a study of blood T cell repertoires in COVID-19. On the study more broadly: T cells, B-cell-depleted T cells, or PBMCs provided the cDNA or gDNA that served as material.

The sequenced sample was peripheral blood. The TCR was taken from a man in his fifties or sixties with acute or convalescent COVID-19.

CDR3 loop: CASSPWGGNTEAFF. CDR3 coding DNA: TGTGCCAGCAGCCCTTGGGGGGGGAACACTGAAGCTTTCTTT. The V and J genes are TRBV5-6 and TRBJ1-1; a possible D gene is TRBD1 (5 bases). The CDR3 sequence is 14 residues long. Looked up from germline, CDR1 is SGHDT and CDR2 is YYEEEE. V shed 4 bases and J shed 1 base, with 11 bases lying between them.